Below, 27 T cell receptor beta chains from the same sample are listed, as sequenced in a study of shared clonotypes between healthy human individuals. The assay was immunoSEQ multiplex PCR, and TCRdb's table has in-frame clones only and misses some. The sample consists of about 490,000 clones, over 65% of them appearing once. Input material: PBMCs. The receptor set was obtained from a woman in her forties in good health. Some clones in this sample may be carry-over from other donors' samples.

This clone was detected only once. The CDR3 DNA reads as TGTGCCAGCAGTGAACCCCCCCCTATTAATCAGCCCCAGCATTTT. Amino acids: CASSEPPPINQPQHF. The V call is TRBV2, the J call TRBJ1-5; unclear D gene. V was shortened by 2 bases and J by 4 bases, with 12 bases between the two germline ends. Germline V gene data show CDR1 as SNHLY and CDR2 as FYNNEI. This CDR3 spans 15 amino acids.

A remark on this clone: The sample carries other DNA sequences with the same CDR3. V is TRBV2 and J is TRBJ1-5; D uncertain. The germline V gene has CDR1 SNHLY and CDR2 FYNNEI. The CDR3 runs 13 residues. Trimming shortened V by 4 bases and J by 0 bases, and 4 bases separated the two germline ends. The CDR3 reads CASSGYSNQPQHF. CDR3 sequence (DNA): TGTGCCAGCAGTGGGTATAGCAATCAGCCCCAGCATTTT.

V and J are TRBV9 and TRBJ1-6; 8 positions agree with TRBD1. The CDR3 is 16 residues long. V shed 3 bases, J shed 4 bases, and the junction held 6 bases outside the gene matches. The germline V gene has CDR1 SGDLS and CDR2 YYNGEE. The chain's CDR3 is CASSEGQALYNSPLHF. The CDR3 coding sequence is TGTGCCAGCAGCGAGGGACAGGCGCTTTATAATTCACCCCTCCACTTT. The full variable domain, with the rest looked up from reference TRBV9 and TRBJ1-6, is DSGVTQTPKHLITATGQRVTLRCSPRSGDLSVYWYQQSLDQGLQFLIQYYNGEERAKGNILERFSAQQFPDLHSELNLSSLELGDSALYFCASSEGQALYNSPLHFGNGTRLTVT.

This chain joins TRBV25-1 and TRBJ2-2, with D possibly matching TRBD1 (6 bases). The CDR3 length is 15 residues. Per germline, CDR1 MGHDK and CDR2 SYGVNS. Trimming took 4 bases from V and 1 from J, leaving 10 bases between them. CDR3: CASSVGTLNTGELFF. For the CDR3, the DNA is TGTGCCAGCAGTGTGGGGACATTGAACACCGGGGAGCTGTTTTTT.

This clone was observed once. The J gene is TRBJ2-7, the V gene TRBV19; D perhaps matches TRBD1 (6 bases). The CDR3 has 13 residues. CDR1 is LNHDA and CDR2 is SQIVND in the germline V gene (reference sequence). The V gene lost 6 bases and the J gene lost 2 bases, with 11 bases spanning the gap. The CDR3 loop reads CASSKDSTYEQYF. Here the CDR3 DNA reads TGTGCCAGTAGCAAGGACAGTACCTACGAGCAGTACTTC.

This clone was detected only once. The chain uses TRBV19 and TRBJ1-2; a possible D gene is TRBD1 (5 bases). The V end lost 9 bases, the J end lost 0 bases, and 14 bases lay between the germline ends. Germline V CDR1 and CDR2: LNHDA, SQIVND (reference sequence). This CDR3 spans 14 amino acids. The CDR3 sequence is CASTLGPTNYGYTF. Here the CDR3 DNA reads TGTGCCAGCACCCTGGGACCTACTAACTATGGCTACACCTTC.

This rearrangement joins TRBV28 to TRBJ2-5, with 16 bases matching TRBD2. The CDR3 spans 19 residues. Germline V gene data show CDR1 as MDHEN and CDR2 as SYDVKM. Trimming took 8 bases from V and 5 from J; bases not matched to a gene: 17. The CDR3 DNA reads TGTGCCAGCTACCCTCCGGGACTAGCGGGAGGGCCGAGTCTGGAGACCCAGTACTTC. This translates into CASYPPGLAGGPSLETQYF.

CDR3 amino acids: CASSIARRPGAQHF. The CDR3 DNA sequence: TGTGCCAGTAGTATAGCTCGGCGGCCTGGGGCCCAGCATTTT. The chain recombines TRBV19 with TRBJ1-5; no definite D call. Germline V gene sequence: CDR1 LNHDA, CDR2 SQIVND (reference sequence). V lost 1 base to trimming and J lost 11 bases, with 15 bases between them. The CDR3 loop spans 14 amino acids.

The J gene is TRBJ2-2, the V gene TRBV30, with 11 bases that match TRBD2. Germline CDR1 is GTSNPN and CDR2 is SVGIG (reference sequence). V gave up 2 bases and J gave up 1 base; unmatched junction bases: 3. The CDR3 extends over 16 amino acids. The CDR3: CAWSLAGGGNTGELFF. In DNA, the CDR3 is TGTGCCTGGAGTCTAGCGGGAGGTGGGAACACCGGGGAGCTGTTTTTT.

This chain uses TRBV5-8 with TRBJ2-1; D is unresolved. The V end was cut by 5 bases, the J end by 0 bases, with 12 bases between. CDR3 size: 15 residues. Germline assignment: CDR1 SGHTS and CDR2 YDEGEE. The chain's CDR3 is CASSGQESSYNEQFF. Written as DNA, the CDR3 is TGTGCCAGCAGTGGTCAGGAAAGCTCCTACAATGAGCAGTTCTTC.

This rearrangement joins TRBV5-6 to TRBJ2-3, with TRBD1 identical over 7 bases. This CDR3 region has 15 residues. Trimming took 1 base from V and 5 from J; bases not matched to a gene: 7. CDR1 is SGHDT and CDR2 is YYEEEE in the germline V gene. The CDR3 DNA follows: TGTGCCAGCAGCTTGAGAGGGGGCAACGGAGATACGCAGTATTTT. Its translation is CASSLRGGNGDTQYF.

The V gene is TRBV29-1, the J gene TRBJ1-1; 8 bases map to TRBD1. The V and J ends lost 8 bases and 4 bases, in that order; junction bases with no gene match: 9. Germline CDR1 and CDR2: SQVTM and ANQGSEA. The CDR3 length is 13 residues. The CDR3 DNA reads as TGCAGCACCGCACAGGGGGGAGGCACTGAAGCTTTCTTT. Translating it yields CSTAQGGGTEAFF.

The CDR3 loop reads CASSSPGGANTIYF. In nucleotides, the CDR3 is TGTGCCAGCAGTTCCCCGGGGGGCGCAAACACCATATATTTT. The genes are TRBV28 and TRBJ1-3; tentative D call: TRBD1 (6 bases). The CDR3 has 14 amino acids. V was cut by 4 bases and J by 6 bases, with 13 bases left in between. CDR1 and CDR2 from the germline V gene are MDHEN and SYDVKM. The variable domain in full, completed from reference TRBV28 and TRBJ1-3, reads DVKVTQSSRYLVKRTGEKVFLECVQDMDHENMFWYRQDPGLGLRLIYFSYDVKMKEKGDIPEGYSVSREKKERFSLILESASTNQTSMYLCASSSPGGANTIYFGEGSWLTVV.

A note on this clone: The junction and the germline gene differ at one end; a read error may be behind it. The genes are TRBV6-5 and TRBJ2-1; 10 bases line up with TRBD1. The CDR3 is made up of 14 amino acids. Germline values: CDR1 MNHEY, CDR2 SVGAGI. The chain's CDR3 is CAISHGTGENEQFF. CDR3 DNA sequence: TGTGCCATCAGTCACGGGACAGGGGAAAATGAGCAGTTCTTC.

The sample holds one count of this clone. The V and J genes are TRBV20-1 and TRBJ1-2; D ambiguous. Germline V CDR1 and CDR2: DFQATT, SNEGSKA (reference sequence). This CDR3 has 11 amino acids. The CDR3 sequence is CSVARVDGYTF. The CDR3 DNA reads as TGCAGCGTCGCTCGGGTCGATGGCTACACCTTC.

This chain connects TRBV29-1 to TRBJ1-1; D uncertain. Germline V gene sequence: CDR1 SQVTM, CDR2 ANQGSEA. Trimming removed 0 bases at V and 1 base at J, with 9 bases between. The CDR3 totals 14 residues. The CDR3 nucleotides read TGCAGCGTTGAAGACAGGTCTTCGAACACTGAAGCTTTCTTT. Translated: CSVEDRSSNTEAFF.

The chain joins TRBV7-8 to TRBJ2-7; the match to TRBD1 covers 8 bases. J gave up 3 bases and V 7 bases, and 8 bases lay outside the gene matches. Germline V lookup: CDR1 SGHVS, CDR2 FQNEAQ. This CDR3 region has 14 residues. The DNA for the CDR3 is TGTGCCAGCATGTCACCCGGACAGGGCTACGAGCAGTACTTC. It translates to CASMSPGQGYEQYF.

The chain employs TRBV21-1 and TRBJ2-2; no check of the table's D call, TRBD2, against the DNA was made. TRBV21-1 is assigned pseudogene status. The CDR3 length is 16 residues. The chain's CDR3 is CASSKEVLAGTGELFF. In DNA, the CDR3 is TGTGCCAGCAGCAAAGAGGTCCTAGCTGGGACCGGGGAGCTGTTTTTT.

The V call is TRBV25-1, the J call TRBJ1-2; D uncertain. CDR1 is MGHDK, CDR2 SYGVNS, per germline. V dropped 1 base and J dropped 6 bases, with 9 bases sitting between them. There are 13 residues in the CDR3. CDR3 coding DNA: TGTGCCAGCAGTGAATTCAGTGGGGATGGCTACACCTTC. It is translated as CASSEFSGDGYTF.

The J gene is TRBJ1-1, the V gene TRBV7-3; D may be TRBD1 (6 bases). This CDR3 spans 13 amino acids. V dropped 7 bases and J dropped 1 base, with 10 bases sitting between them. Per germline, CDR1 SGHTA and CDR2 FQGTGA. DNA of the CDR3: TGTGCCAGCATATGGACAGCGAACACTGAAGCTTTCTTT. Protein product: CASIWTANTEAFF.

This sequence joins TRBV7-3 and TRBJ2-3, with 9 bases that match TRBD2. Germline V CDR1 and CDR2: SGHTA, FQGTGA. V trimming: 5 bases; J trimming: 1 base; junction bases outside the gene matches: 4. The CDR3 runs 15 residues. CDR3: CASSQLAGRTDTQYF. The CDR3 nucleotides read TGTGCCAGCAGCCAACTAGCGGGTCGCACAGATACGCAGTATTTT.

This clone appeared a single time. V and J are TRBV2 and TRBJ2-7; D is perhaps TRBD2 (5 bases). CDR1 is SNHLY and CDR2 is FYNNEI in the germline V gene. V was clipped by 10 bases and J by 5 bases, with 12 bases between them. This CDR3 has 11 residues. The CDR3 nucleotides read TGTGCCACCTCCGAGCGGAACGAGCAGTACTTC. Translating gives CATSERNEQYF.

This clone was seen once. J is TRBJ2-2 and V is TRBV4-2, with D possibly being TRBD1 (5 bases). V was trimmed by 3 bases and J by 0 bases, leaving 8 bases between them. The CDR3 extends over 15 amino acids. Germline V lookup: CDR1 LGHNA, CDR2 YNFKEQ. The CDR3 nucleotides are TGTGCCAGCAGCCAGAGGACATCGAACACCGGGGAGCTGTTTTTT. Its protein product is CASSQRTSNTGELFF.

V gene TRBV9 combines with J gene TRBJ1-3; D remains ambiguous. The ends were cut back, 4 bases at V and 0 bases at J, with 5 bases in the middle. The CDR3 sequence is 13 residues long. Germline lookup yields CDR1 SGDLS and CDR2 YYNGEE. For the CDR3, the DNA is TGTGCCAGCAGCCGAATCTCTGGAAACACCATATATTTT. Its protein product is CASSRISGNTIYF. The full variable domain, completed using reference TRBV9 and TRBJ1-3, is DSGVTQTPKHLITATGQRVTLRCSPRSGDLSVYWYQQSLDQGLQFLIQYYNGEERAKGNILERFSAQQFPDLHSELNLSSLELGDSALYFCASSRISGNTIYFGEGSWLTVV.

The chain uses TRBV20-1 and TRBJ2-1, with a possible D match to TRBD1 (6 bases). The CDR3 runs to 11 residues. CDR1 is DFQATT and CDR2 is SNEGSKA in the germline V gene (reference sequence). The CDR3 nucleotides are TGCAGACTAGGGACACACGATGAGCAGTTCTTC. Translated: CRLGTHDEQFF.

The V and J genes are TRBV5-1 and TRBJ2-3; D is tentatively TRBD1 or TRBD2 (5 bases each). The V gene lost 4 bases and the J gene lost 4 bases, with 13 bases spanning the gap. Germline lookup yields CDR1 SGHRS and CDR2 YFSETQ. The CDR3 sequence is 14 residues long. CDR3 in amino acids: CASSTTVGADTQYF. Written as DNA, the CDR3 is TGCGCCAGCAGCACGACCGTGGGGGCAGATACGCAGTATTTT.

The J gene is TRBJ2-2, the V gene TRBV9; D gene ambiguous. This CDR3 is 14 amino acids long. The germline gives CDR1 SGDLS, CDR2 YYNGEE. Trimming stripped 4 bases from V and 8 bases from J, with 15 bases between. CDR3 protein: CASSPRTETGELFF. DNA of the CDR3: TGTGCCAGCAGCCCCAGGACGGAGACAGGGGAGCTGTTTTTT.